The 14 T cell receptor beta chains below were found in one sample sequenced in a study of identical twins. TCRdb called the 5' RACE reads again in MiXCR, with one record for every CDR3 protein. The table lists some 210,000 distinct CDR3 sequences, more than 15% of them singletons. Another study also made use of these data, one on T cells expressing NK-cell markers.

Sequenced material: CD8+ T cells sorted from blood. These receptors came from a woman aged 18 to 35 in good health.

The V call is TRBV3-1, the J call TRBJ1-1; no clear D gene. Per the germline V gene, CDR1 is LGHDT and CDR2 is YNNKEL (reference sequence). V was trimmed by 1 base and J by 1 base, leaving 7 bases between them. CDR3 length equals 14 residues. The CDR3 is CASSQGSENTEAFF. CDR3 DNA: TGTGCCAGCAGCCAAGGCAGCGAGAACACTGAAGCTTTCTTT.

The chain carries TRBV3-1 and TRBJ2-7; 9 bases align to TRBD1. V lost 8 bases and J lost 5; bases outside the gene matches: 13. Germline V CDR1 and CDR2: LGHDT, YNNKEL (reference sequence). There are 15 residues in the CDR3. The CDR3 DNA sequence: TGTGCCAGCTGCCCCCCCGGGACAGGGCATCACGAGCAGTACTTC. This gives the protein CASCPPGTGHHEQYF.

V is TRBV28 and J is TRBJ2-1; D is uncertain. V lost 10 bases and J lost 0, with 19 bases in between. This CDR3 region has 16 residues. The germline V gene has CDR1 MDHEN and CDR2 SYDVKM. CDR3 DNA: TGTGCCACCTCTAAAGGACGGGCAAGCTCCTACAATGAGCAGTTCTTC. Amino acids: CATSKGRASSYNEQFF.

This clonotype was detected ten times or more. The chain recombines TRBV29-1 with TRBJ2-1, with TRBD2 matching over 7 bases. Looked up from germline, CDR1 is SQVTM and CDR2 is ANQGSEA. V gave up 6 bases and J gave up 0 bases; unmatched junction bases: 5. The CDR3 loop spans 14 amino acids. The CDR3 region is CSVPGGSSYNEQFF. The CDR3 DNA follows: TGCAGCGTCCCGGGCGGGAGCTCCTACAATGAGCAGTTCTTC.

This clonotype was detected a few times. The chain joins TRBV12-3 or TRBV12-4 to TRBJ2-1, with TRBD2 identical over 10 bases. This CDR3 has 13 amino acids. V lost 8 bases, J lost 6 bases, and 4 bases stayed unmatched. The DNA of the CDR3 is TGTGCCAGCCGGACTAGCGGTATCAATGAGCAGTTCTTC. It is translated as CASRTSGINEQFF.

The V call is TRBV5-6, the J call TRBJ2-2; TRBD1 aligns across 9 bases. CDR3 length: 14 amino acids. The V segment lost 3 bases and the J segment 7 bases; nucleotides outside the gene matches: 4. Looked up from germline, CDR1 is SGHDT and CDR2 is YYEEEE. The CDR3 DNA sequence: TGTGCCAGCAGCTGGGGGACAGGGCACGGGGAGCTGTTTTTT. This translates into CASSWGTGHGELFF.

V usage is TRBV27 and J usage is TRBJ2-1; 11 nucleotides match TRBD1. The germline V gene encodes CDR1 MNHEY and CDR2 SMNVEV (reference sequence). The CDR3 runs to 15 residues. J gave up 7 bases and V 7 bases, and 9 bases lay outside the gene matches. CDR3: CASIPGTGGSNEQFF. In DNA form, the CDR3 reads TGTGCCAGCATTCCCGGGACAGGGGGAAGTAATGAGCAGTTCTTC.

CDR3 region: CASMYESSSYEQYF. CDR3 DNA: TGTGCCAGCATGTACGAGAGTAGCTCCTACGAGCAGTACTTC. The chain has TRBV12-3 or TRBV12-4 and TRBJ2-7; D not certain. The CDR3 consists of 14 residues. Trimming took 7 bases from V and 0 from J, leaving 13 bases between them.

The chain joins TRBV12-3 or TRBV12-4 to TRBJ2-7; tentatively, D is TRBD1 (5 bases). The CDR3 is made up of 14 amino acids. The V gene lost 3 bases and the J gene lost 6 bases, with 15 bases spanning the gap. The CDR3 DNA is TGTGCCAGCAGTTTTTCACCGACAGCAGGCGAGCAGTACTTC. It translates to CASSFSPTAGEQYF.

In this sample, this clonotype turned up many times. The V call is TRBV4-3, the J call TRBJ2-2, with 10 bases aligning to TRBD2. The junction had 9 bases not matched to a gene; V was cut back by 11 bases and J by 6 bases. Germline V gene sequence: CDR1 LGHNA, CDR2 YSLEER. The CDR3 totals 14 residues. Here the CDR3 reads CASKGTSEAGELFF. The CDR3 region has the DNA TGCGCCTCCAAGGGGACTAGCGAGGCCGGGGAGCTGTTTTTT.

This chain joins TRBV30 and TRBJ2-7; TRBD2 aligns across 11 bases. V lost 0 bases to trimming and J lost 9 bases; unmatched junction nucleotides: 10. Germline V gene sequence: CDR1 GTSNPN, CDR2 SVGIG (reference sequence). There are 15 residues in the CDR3. This chain's CDR3 is CAWSVGPTSGTVQYF. The CDR3 DNA is TGTGCCTGGAGTGTAGGGCCGACTAGCGGGACGGTGCAGTACTTC.

This clonotype has only a few counts. V and J are TRBV11-2 and TRBJ1-1, with a possible D match to TRBD1 (5 bases). V was clipped by 7 bases and J by 0 bases, with 21 bases between them. The length of the CDR3 is 17 residues. Germline V gene sequence: CDR1 SGHAT, CDR2 FQNNGV. CDR3 nucleotide sequence: TGTGCCAGCACCAAAACGTGGAGAGGGGTGGTGAACACTGAAGCTTTCTTT. This gives the protein CASTKTWRGVVNTEAFF.

A few counts support this clonotype. This chain joins TRBV19 and TRBJ2-1, with D perhaps TRBD1 (5 bases). V gave up 8 bases and J gave up 6 bases, with 14 bases separating them. Germline V lookup: CDR1 LNHDA, CDR2 SQIVND (reference sequence). This CDR3 region has 13 residues. The CDR3 sequence: CASGEGAGNEQFF. In nucleotides, the CDR3 is TGTGCCAGTGGAGAAGGGGCAGGCAATGAGCAGTTCTTC.

This clonotype was detected only a few times. V is TRBV7-8 and J is TRBJ2-2, with D tentatively TRBD1 (6 bases). Deletions cut 10 bases from V and 1 base from J, with 13 bases between. Germline assignment: CDR1 SGHVS and CDR2 FQNEAQ. This CDR3 comprises 14 residues. The CDR3 DNA is TGTGCCACACCTAAACAGGGGAACACCGGGGAGCTGTTTTTT. It codes for CATPKQGNTGELFF.